The text below deals with one T cell receptor beta chain. The antigen is undetermined. Noted treatment: roughly 20 received Ad26.COV2.S at low or high dose, single or two shots; about 5 received placebo; per-sample allocation not given. It was on day 63 after the first vaccine or placebo injection that samples were taken. In Boston, the donor was an adult between 18-55 years of age. TCRdb's copy holds only in-frame clones and misses some; the assay was immunoSEQ multiplex PCR. This table holds 300,000 to 350,000 clones, approximately 90% found once. This CDR3 is 16 amino acids long. V lost 3 bases and J lost 7, with 16 bases in between. CDR1 and CDR2 from the germline V gene are LNHDA and SQIVND (reference sequence). The sample comes from a study of Ad26.COV2.S vaccination and SARS-CoV-2 variants. Study results and limitations: There was reportedly substantial breadth in spike-specific CD8+ and CD4+ T cell responses after vaccination. It was vaccine recipients, not placebo recipients, who had the higher spike-specific TCR breadth. For non-spike TCRs, breadth in vaccine recipients resembled that in placebo recipients.

The J gene is TRBJ1-6, the V gene TRBV19; tentative D call: TRBD1 (5 bases). This receptor was taken from a person aged 18-60 years who received the Ad26.COV2.S COVID-19 vaccine or a placebo. The input for sequencing was peripheral blood, taken in a trial of Ad26.COV2.S vaccine versus placebo. The CDR3 DNA reads as TGTGCCAGTAGTATGGGGACGGCGAGACGGAATTCACCCCTCCACTTT. Translating it yields CASSMGTARRNSPLHF.